This TCR beta chain is from a study of CD8 T cells in ankylosing spondylitis. By quantitative 5'-RACE with molecular barcodes, the TCR beta libraries were made. TCRdb called the 5' RACE reads again in MiXCR, with one record for every CDR3 protein. The profile shows 150,000 to 200,000 distinct CDR3 sequences, around a tenth of them singletons. CDR3 length equals 16 residues. V lost 0 bases to trimming and J lost 0 bases, with 12 bases between them. Germline V gene sequence: CDR1 LGHNA, CDR2 YSLEER. Sequencing was done on a sample of blood, either unsorted or a sorted T cell fraction (not recorded which). The chain is built from TRBV4-3 and TRBJ2-7; D unclear. The clonotype was recovered from a male donor with ankylosing spondylitis or in good health (not recorded which). CDR3 region: CASSQEGTAVSYEQYF. The CDR3 DNA reads as TGCGCCAGCAGCCAAGAAGGTACGGCAGTCTCCTACGAGCAGTACTTC.